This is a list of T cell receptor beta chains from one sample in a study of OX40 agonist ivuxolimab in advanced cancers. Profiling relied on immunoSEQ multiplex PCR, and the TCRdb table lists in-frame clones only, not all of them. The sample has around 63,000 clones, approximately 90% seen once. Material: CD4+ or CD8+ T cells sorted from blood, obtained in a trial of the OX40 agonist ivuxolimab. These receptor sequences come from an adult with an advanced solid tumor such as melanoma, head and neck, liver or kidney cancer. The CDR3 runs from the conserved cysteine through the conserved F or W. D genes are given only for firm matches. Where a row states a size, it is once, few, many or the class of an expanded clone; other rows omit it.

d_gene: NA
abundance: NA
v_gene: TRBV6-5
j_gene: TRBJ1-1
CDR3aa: CASSYTSGKGNTEAFF
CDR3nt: TGTGCCAGCAGTTACACGTCAGGGAAGGGAAACACTGAAGCTTTCTTT

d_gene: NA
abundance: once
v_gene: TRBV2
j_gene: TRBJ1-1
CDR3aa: CASFAPGVLNTEAFF
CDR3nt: TGTGCCAGCTTTGCTCCCGGGGTCCTGAACACTGAAGCTTTCTTT

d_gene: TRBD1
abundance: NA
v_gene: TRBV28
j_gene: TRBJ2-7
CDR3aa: CASSLPNSRPGQGALLADYEQYF
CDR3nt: TGTGCCAGCAGTTTACCTAACTCCCGACCGGGACAGGGGGCTCTACTAGCGGACTACGAGCAGTACTTC

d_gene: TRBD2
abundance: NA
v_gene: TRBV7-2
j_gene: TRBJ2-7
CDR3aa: CASRGGREQTYEQYF
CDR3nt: TGTGCCAGCAGAGGAGGGCGGGAGCAGACCTACGAGCAGTACTTC

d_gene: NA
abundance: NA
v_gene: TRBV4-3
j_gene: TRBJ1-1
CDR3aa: CASSQERIPGVHTEAFF
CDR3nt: TGCGCCAGCAGCCAAGAACGAATTCCGGGGGTCCACACTGAAGCTTTCTTT

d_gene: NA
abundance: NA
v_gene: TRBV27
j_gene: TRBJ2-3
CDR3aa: CASRGQTDTQYF
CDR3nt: TGTGCCAGCAGAGGACAGACAGATACGCAGTATTTT

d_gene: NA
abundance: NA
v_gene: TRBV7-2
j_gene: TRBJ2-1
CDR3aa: CASSSQPASSYNEQFF
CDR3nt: TGTGCCAGCAGCTCCCAACCGGCGAGCTCCTACAATGAGCAGTTCTTC

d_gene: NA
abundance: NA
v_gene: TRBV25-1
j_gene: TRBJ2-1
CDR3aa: CASRDSGGAYNEQFF
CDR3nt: TGTGCCAGCCGGGACTCCGGCGGCGCGTACAATGAGCAGTTCTTC

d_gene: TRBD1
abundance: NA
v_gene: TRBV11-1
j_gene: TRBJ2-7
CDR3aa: CASTREGGVVGEQYF
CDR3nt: TGTGCCAGCACCCGAGAAGGGGGCGTCGTGGGGGAGCAGTACTTC

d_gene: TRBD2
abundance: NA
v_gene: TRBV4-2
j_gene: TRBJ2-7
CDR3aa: CASSQDLAGLSYEQYF
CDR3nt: TGTGCCAGCAGCCAAGATCTAGCGGGTCTCTCCTACGAGCAGTACTTC

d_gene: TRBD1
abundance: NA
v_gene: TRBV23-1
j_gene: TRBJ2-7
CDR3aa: CASSQPLHRGQSYEQYF
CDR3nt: TGCGCCAGCAGTCAACCCCTACACAGGGGGCAGTCCTACGAGCAGTACTTC

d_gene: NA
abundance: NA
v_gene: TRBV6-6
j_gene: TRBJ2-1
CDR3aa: CASSLMYNEQFF
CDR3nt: TGTGCCAGCAGTTTGATGTACAATGAGCAGTTCTTC

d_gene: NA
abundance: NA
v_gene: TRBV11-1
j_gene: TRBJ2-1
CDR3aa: CASSLAGGFKIPQFF
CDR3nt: TGTGCCAGCAGCTTAGCGGGGGGCTTTAAGATCCCCCAGTTCTTC

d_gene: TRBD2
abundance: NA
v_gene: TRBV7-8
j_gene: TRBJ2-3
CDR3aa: CASSPVTSGTSTDTQYF
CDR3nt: TGTGCCAGCAGCCCAGTGACTAGCGGAACTAGCACAGATACGCAGTATTTT

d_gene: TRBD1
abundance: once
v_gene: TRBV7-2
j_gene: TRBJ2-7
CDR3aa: CASSPGQGTEQYF
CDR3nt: TGTGCCAGCAGCCCGGGACAGGGGACCGAGCAGTACTTC

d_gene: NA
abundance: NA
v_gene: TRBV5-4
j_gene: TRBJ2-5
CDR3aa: CASSLAGSRETQYF
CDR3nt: TGTGCCAGCAGCTTAGCCGGGTCACGGGAGACCCAGTACTTC

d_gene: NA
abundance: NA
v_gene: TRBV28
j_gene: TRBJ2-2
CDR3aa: CASSLHGLWRTGELFF
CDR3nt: TGTGCCAGCAGTTTACATGGTTTATGGAGGACCGGGGAGCTGTTTTTT

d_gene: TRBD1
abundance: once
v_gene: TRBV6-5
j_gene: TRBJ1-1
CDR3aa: CASSWDRNLNTEAFF
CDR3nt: TGTGCCAGCAGTTGGGACAGGAATTTGAACACTGAAGCTTTCTTT

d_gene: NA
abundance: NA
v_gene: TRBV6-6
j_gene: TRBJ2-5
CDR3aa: CASSPHTTGEDAQYF
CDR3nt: TGTGCCAGCAGTCCTCATACCACAGGAGAAGACGCCCAGTACTTC

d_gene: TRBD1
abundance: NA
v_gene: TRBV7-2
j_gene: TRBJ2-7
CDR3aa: CASSLFGTAETYEQYF
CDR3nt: TGTGCCAGCAGCTTATTCGGGACAGCGGAAACCTACGAGCAGTACTTC

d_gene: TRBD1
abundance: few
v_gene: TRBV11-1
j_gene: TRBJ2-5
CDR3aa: CASSPGQLLQETQYF
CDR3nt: TGTGCCAGCAGCCCGGGACAGCTCCTCCAAGAGACCCAGTACTTC

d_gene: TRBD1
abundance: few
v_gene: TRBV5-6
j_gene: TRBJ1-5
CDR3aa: CASRKGQGASQPQHF
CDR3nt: TGTGCCAGCAGAAAAGGACAGGGGGCAAGTCAGCCCCAGCATTTT

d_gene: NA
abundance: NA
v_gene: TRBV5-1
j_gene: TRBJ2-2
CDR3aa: CASRLTGTLNTGELFF
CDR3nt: TGCGCCAGCAGGTTAACCGGGACTCTGAACACCGGGGAGCTGTTTTTT

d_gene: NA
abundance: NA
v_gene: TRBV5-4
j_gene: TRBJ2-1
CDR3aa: CASSLPKDEQFF
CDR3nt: TGTGCCAGCAGCCTCCCCAAGGATGAGCAGTTCTTC

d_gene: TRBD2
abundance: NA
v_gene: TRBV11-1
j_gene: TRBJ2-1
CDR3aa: CASSSRLAEPYNEQFF
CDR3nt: TGTGCCAGCAGCTCCCGACTAGCGGAGCCCTACAATGAGCAGTTCTTC

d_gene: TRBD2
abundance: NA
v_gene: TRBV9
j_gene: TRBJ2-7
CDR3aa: CASSPGTSGTYEQYF
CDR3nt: TGTGCCAGCAGCCCCGGGACTAGCGGAACCTACGAGCAGTACTTC

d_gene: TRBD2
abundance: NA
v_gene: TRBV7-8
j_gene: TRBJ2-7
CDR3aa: CASSRLAGETYEQYF
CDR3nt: TGTGCCAGCAGCCGACTAGCGGGGGAGACCTACGAGCAGTACTTC

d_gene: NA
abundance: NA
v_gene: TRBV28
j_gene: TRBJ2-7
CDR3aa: CASKSATSSYEQYF
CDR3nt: TGTGCCAGCAAGTCGGCCACGAGCTCCTACGAGCAGTACTTC

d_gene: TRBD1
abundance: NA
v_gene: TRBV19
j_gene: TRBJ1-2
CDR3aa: CASSIIVAGQGNYGYTF
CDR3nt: TGTGCCAGTAGTATTATCGTCGCGGGACAGGGAAACTATGGCTACACCTTC

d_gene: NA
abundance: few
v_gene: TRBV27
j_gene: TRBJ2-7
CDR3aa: CASSPTSFSYEQYF
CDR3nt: TGTGCCAGCAGCCCCACTAGCTTCTCTTACGAGCAGTACTTC

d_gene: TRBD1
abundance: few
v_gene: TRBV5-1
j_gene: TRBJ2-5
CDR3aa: CASSSGQLQETQYF
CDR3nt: TGCGCCAGCAGCTCGGGACAGCTCCAAGAGACCCAGTACTTC

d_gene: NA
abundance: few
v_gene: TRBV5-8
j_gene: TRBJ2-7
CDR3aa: CASSSGWSRNEQYF
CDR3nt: TGTGCCAGCAGCTCAGGGTGGTCGAGGAACGAGCAGTACTTC

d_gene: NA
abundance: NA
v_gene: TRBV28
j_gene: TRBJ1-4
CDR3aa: CASSRFEKLFF
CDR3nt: TGTGCCAGCAGTCGCTTTGAAAAACTGTTTTTT

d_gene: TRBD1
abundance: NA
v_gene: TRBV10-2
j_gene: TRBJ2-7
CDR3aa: CASRTRGLVFYEQYF
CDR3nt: TGCGCCAGCAGAACCAGGGGGCTCGTATTCTACGAGCAGTACTTC

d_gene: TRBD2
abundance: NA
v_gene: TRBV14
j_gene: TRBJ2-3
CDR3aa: CASSQEWDYTDTQYF
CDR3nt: TGTGCCAGCAGCCAAGAGTGGGACTACACAGATACGCAGTATTTT

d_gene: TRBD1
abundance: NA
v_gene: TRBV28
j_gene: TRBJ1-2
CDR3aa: CASSYRDRGVANYGYTF
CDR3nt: TGTGCCAGCAGCTACCGGGACAGGGGGGTAGCTAACTATGGCTACACCTTC

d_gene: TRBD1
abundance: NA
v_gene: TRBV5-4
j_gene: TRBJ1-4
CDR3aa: CASSPGGSGGLGEKLFF
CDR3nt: TGTGCCAGCAGCCCAGGGGGATCAGGGGGCCTTGGGGAAAAACTGTTTTTT

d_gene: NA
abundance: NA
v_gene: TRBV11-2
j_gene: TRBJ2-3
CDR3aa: CASSLDRGSTQYF
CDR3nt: TGTGCCAGCAGCTTAGATCGGGGCTCTACGCAGTATTTT

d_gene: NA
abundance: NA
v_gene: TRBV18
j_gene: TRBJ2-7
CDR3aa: CASSRQNSYEQYF
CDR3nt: TGTGCCAGCTCCCGTCAAAATTCCTACGAGCAGTACTTC

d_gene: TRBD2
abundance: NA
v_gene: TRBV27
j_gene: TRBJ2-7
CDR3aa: CASSPRTSGPYEQYF
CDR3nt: TGTGCCAGCAGTCCACGGACTAGCGGGCCCTACGAGCAGTACTTC

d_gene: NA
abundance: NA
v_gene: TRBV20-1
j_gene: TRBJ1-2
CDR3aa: CSGRGDGYTF
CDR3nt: TGCAGCGGTAGGGGGGATGGCTACACCTTC

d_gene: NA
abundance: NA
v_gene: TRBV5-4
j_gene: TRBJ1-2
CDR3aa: CASSFAGQQGLYGYTF
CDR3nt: TGTGCCAGCAGCTTTGCCGGGCAACAGGGACTCTATGGCTACACCTTC

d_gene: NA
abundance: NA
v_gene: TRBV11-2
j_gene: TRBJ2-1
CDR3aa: CASSLVVLNEQFF
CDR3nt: TGTGCCAGCAGCTTAGTGGTTCTCAATGAGCAGTTCTTC

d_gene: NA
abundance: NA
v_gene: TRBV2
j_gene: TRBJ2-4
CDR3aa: CASRAPGTAKNIQYF
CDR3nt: TGTGCCAGCAGGGCTCCCGGGACAGCCAAAAACATTCAGTACTTC

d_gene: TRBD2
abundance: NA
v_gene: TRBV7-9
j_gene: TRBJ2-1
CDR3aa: CASSLASGSITYNEQFF
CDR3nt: TGTGCCAGCAGCTTAGCTAGCGGGAGCATAACCTACAATGAGCAGTTCTTC

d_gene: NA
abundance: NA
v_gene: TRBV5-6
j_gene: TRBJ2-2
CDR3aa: CASTRSGELFF
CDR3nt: TGTGCCAGCACCCGGTCCGGGGAGCTGTTTTTT

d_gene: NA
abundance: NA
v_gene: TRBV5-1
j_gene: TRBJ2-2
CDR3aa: CASSQRDPNTGELFF
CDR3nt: TGCGCCAGCAGCCAACGCGATCCGAACACCGGGGAGCTGTTTTTT

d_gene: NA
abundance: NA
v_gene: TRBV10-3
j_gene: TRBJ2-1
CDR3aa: CAIRSGEYNEQFF
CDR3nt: TGTGCCATCAGGTCAGGGGAGTACAATGAGCAGTTCTTC

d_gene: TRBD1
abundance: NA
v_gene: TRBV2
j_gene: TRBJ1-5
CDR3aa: CASNEGAYQPQHF
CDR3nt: TGTGCCAGCAACGAGGGGGCTTATCAGCCCCAGCATTTT